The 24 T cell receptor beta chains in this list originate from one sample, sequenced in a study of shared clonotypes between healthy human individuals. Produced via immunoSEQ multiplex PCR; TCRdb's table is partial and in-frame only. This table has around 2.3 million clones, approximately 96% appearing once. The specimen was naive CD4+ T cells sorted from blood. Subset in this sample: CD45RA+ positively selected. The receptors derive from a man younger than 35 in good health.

The CDR3 DNA is TGTGCCAGCAGGAGCATTGCCGGGGGGACTAGCGGGACCGGGGAGCTGTTTTTT. Protein: CASRSIAGGTSGTGELFF. This sequence joins TRBV25-1 and TRBJ2-2; 12 bases align to TRBD2. Germline CDR1 is MGHDK and CDR2 is SYGVNS. The J segment lost 5 bases and the V segment lost 6 bases, leaving 13 bases of the junction unmatched. The CDR3 is made up of 18 amino acids.

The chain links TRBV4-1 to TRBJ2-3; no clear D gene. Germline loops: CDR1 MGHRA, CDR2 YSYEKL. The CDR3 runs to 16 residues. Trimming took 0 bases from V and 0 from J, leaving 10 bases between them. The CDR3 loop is CASSQDQRWSTDTQYF. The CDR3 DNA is TGCGCCAGCAGCCAAGATCAACGCTGGAGCACAGATACGCAGTATTTT.

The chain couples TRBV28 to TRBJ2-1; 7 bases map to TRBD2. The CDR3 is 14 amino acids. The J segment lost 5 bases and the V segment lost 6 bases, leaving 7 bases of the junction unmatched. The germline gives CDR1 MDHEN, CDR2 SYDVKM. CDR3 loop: CASSWLAADNEQFF. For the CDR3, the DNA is TGTGCCAGCAGCTGGCTAGCGGCCGACAATGAGCAGTTCTTC.

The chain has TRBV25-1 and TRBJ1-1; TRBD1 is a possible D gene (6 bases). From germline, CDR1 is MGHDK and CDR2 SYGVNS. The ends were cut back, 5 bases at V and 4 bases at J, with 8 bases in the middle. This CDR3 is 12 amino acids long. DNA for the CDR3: TGTGCCAGCAGTTACAGGGCCACTGAAGCTTTCTTT. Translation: CASSYRATEAFF. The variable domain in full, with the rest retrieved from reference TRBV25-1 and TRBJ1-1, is EADIYQTPRYLVIGTGKKITLECSQTMGHDKMYWYQQDPGMELHLIHYSYGVNSTEKGDLSSESTVSRIRTEHFPLTLESARPSHTSQYLCASSYRATEAFFGQGTRLTVV.

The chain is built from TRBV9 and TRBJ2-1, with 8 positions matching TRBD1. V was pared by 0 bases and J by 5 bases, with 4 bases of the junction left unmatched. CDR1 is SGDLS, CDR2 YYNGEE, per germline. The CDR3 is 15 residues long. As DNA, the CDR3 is TGTGCCAGCAGCGTAGCGACAGGGGTAAACAATGAGCAGTTCTTC. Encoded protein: CASSVATGVNNEQFF.

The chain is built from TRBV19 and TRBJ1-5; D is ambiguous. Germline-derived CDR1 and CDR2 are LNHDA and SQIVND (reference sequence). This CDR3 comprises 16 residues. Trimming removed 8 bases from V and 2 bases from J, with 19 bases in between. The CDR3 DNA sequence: TGTGCCAGTTACAATCCACAGTTGGTGGGCAATCAGCCCCAGCATTTT. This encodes CASYNPQLVGNQPQHF.

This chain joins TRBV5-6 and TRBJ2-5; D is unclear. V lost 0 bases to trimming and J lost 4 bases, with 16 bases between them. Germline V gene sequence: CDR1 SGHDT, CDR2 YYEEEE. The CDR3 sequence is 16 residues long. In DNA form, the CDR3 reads TGTGCCAGCAGCTTGGCTGACGCTCGAATGAGAGAGACCCAGTACTTC. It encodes CASSLADARMRETQYF.

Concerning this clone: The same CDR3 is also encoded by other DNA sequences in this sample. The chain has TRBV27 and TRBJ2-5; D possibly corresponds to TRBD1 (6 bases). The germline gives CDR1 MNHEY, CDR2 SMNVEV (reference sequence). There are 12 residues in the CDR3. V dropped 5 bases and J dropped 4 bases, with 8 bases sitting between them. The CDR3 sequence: CASSSRGETQYF. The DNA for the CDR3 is TGTGCCAGCAGTAGCAGGGGAGAGACCCAGTACTTC.

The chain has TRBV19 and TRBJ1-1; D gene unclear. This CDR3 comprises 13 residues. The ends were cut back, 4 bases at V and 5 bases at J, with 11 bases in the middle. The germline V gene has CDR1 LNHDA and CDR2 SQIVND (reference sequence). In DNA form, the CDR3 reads TGTGCCAGTAGTAAGGACTGGGTAACTGAAGCTTTCTTT. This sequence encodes CASSKDWVTEAFF.

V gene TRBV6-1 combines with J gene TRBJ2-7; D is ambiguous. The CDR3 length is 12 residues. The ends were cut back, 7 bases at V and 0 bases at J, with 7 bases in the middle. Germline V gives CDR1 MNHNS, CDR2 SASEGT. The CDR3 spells CASKFLSYEQYF. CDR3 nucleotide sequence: TGTGCCAGCAAGTTCCTCTCCTACGAGCAGTACTTC.

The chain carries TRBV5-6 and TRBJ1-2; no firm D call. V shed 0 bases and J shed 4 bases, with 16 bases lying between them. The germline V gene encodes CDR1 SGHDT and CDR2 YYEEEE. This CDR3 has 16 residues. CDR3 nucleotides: TGTGCCAGCAGCTTGGGGTCCGGCCGGACCTTCTATGGCTACACCTTC. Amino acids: CASSLGSGRTFYGYTF.

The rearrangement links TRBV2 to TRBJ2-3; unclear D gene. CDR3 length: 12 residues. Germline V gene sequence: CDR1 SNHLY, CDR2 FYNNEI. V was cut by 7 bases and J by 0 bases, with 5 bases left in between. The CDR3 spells CASNPSTDTQYF. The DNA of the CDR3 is TGTGCCAGCAATCCGAGCACAGATACGCAGTATTTT.

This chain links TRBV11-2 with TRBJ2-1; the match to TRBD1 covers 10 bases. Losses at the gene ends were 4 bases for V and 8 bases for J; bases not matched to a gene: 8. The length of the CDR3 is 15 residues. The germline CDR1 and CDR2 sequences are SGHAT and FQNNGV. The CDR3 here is CASSSPGQGLYEQFF. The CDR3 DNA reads TGTGCCAGCAGCTCACCGGGACAGGGGTTGTATGAGCAGTTCTTC.

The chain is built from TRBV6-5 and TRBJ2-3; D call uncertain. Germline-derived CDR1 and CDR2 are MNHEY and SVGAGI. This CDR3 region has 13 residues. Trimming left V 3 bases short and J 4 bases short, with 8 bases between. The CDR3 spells CASSYIQADTQYF. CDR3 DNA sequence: TGTGCCAGCAGTTATATTCAGGCAGATACGCAGTATTTT.

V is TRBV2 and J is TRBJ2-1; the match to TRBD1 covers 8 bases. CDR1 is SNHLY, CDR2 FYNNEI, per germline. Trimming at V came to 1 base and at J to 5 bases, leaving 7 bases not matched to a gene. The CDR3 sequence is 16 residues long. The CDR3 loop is CASSEVRAGGNNEQFF. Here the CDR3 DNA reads TGTGCCAGCAGTGAAGTCAGGGCAGGGGGCAACAATGAGCAGTTCTTC.

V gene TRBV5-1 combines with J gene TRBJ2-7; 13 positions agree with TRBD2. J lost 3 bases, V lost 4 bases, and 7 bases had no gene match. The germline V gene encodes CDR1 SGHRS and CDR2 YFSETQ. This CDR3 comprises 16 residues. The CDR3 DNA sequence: TGCGCCAGCAGCCCTGGGACTAGCGGGAAGATCTACGAGCAGTACTTC. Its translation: CASSPGTSGKIYEQYF. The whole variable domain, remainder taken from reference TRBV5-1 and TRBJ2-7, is KAGVTQTPRYLIKTRGQQVTLSCSPISGHRSVSWYQQTPGQGLQFLFEYFSETQRNKGNFPGRFSGRQFSNSRSEMNVSTLELGDSALYLCASSPGTSGKIYEQYFGPGTRLTVT.

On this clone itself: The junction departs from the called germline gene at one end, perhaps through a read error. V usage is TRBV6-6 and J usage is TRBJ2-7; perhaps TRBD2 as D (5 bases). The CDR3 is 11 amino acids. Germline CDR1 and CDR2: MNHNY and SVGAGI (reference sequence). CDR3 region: CVSSRRDEQYF. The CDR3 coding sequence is TGTGTCAGCAGTAGGCGGGACGAGCAGTACTTC.

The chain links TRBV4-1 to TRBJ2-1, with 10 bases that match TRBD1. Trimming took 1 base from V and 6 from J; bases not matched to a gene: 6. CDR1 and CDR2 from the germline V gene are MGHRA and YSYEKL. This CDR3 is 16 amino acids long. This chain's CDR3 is CASSQAGTGALNEQFF. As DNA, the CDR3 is TGCGCCAGCAGCCAAGCCGGGACAGGGGCTCTCAATGAGCAGTTCTTC.

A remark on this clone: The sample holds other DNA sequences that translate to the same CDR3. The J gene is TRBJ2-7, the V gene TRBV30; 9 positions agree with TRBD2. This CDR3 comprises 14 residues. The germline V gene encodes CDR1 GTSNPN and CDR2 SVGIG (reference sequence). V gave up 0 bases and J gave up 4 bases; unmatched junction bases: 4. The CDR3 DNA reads TGTGCCTGGAGTGTACAAGCGGGAGGATACGAGCAGTACTTC. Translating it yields CAWSVQAGGYEQYF. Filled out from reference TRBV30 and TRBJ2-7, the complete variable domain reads SQTIHQWPATLVQPVGSPLSLECTVEGTSNPNLYWYRQAAGRGLQLLFYSVGIGQISSEVPQNLSASRPQDRQFILSSKKLLLSDSGFYLCAWSVQAGGYEQYFGPGTRLTVT.

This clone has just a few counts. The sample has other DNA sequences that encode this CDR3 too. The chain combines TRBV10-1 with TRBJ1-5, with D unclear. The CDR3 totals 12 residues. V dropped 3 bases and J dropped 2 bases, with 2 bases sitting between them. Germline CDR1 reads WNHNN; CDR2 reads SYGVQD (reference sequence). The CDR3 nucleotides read TGCGCCAGCAGTGATGGCAATCAGCCCCAGCATTTT. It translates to CASSDGNQPQHF.

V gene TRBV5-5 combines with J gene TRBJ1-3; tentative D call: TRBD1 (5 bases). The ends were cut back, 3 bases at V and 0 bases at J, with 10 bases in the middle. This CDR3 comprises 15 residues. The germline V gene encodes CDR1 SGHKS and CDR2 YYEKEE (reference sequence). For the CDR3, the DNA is TGTGCCAGCAGCTCTACAGGTGTCTCTGGAAACACCATATATTTT. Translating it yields CASSSTGVSGNTIYF.

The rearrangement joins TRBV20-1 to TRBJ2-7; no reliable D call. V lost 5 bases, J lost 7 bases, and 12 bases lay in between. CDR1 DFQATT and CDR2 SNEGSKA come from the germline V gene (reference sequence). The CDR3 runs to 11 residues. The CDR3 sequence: CSASLDSEQYF. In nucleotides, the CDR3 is TGCAGTGCTTCTCTGGATTCGGAGCAGTACTTC.

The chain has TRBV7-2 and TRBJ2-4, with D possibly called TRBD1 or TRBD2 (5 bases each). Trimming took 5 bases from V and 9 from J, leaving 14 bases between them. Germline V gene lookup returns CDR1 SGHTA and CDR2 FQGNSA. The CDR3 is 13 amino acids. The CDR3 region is CASSRGGSGIQYF. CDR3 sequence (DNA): TGTGCCAGCAGCCGTGGGGGATCGGGCATTCAGTACTTC.

As DNA, the CDR3 is TGTGCCTGGAGTGATCAGGGCTCCAACTATGGCTACACCTTC. It codes for CAWSDQGSNYGYTF. This rearrangement joins TRBV30 to TRBJ1-2; the D gene is possibly TRBD1 (5 bases). V dropped 1 base and J dropped 2 bases, with 11 bases sitting between them. The CDR3 contains 14 residues. CDR1 and CDR2 from the germline V gene are GTSNPN and SVGIG (reference sequence).